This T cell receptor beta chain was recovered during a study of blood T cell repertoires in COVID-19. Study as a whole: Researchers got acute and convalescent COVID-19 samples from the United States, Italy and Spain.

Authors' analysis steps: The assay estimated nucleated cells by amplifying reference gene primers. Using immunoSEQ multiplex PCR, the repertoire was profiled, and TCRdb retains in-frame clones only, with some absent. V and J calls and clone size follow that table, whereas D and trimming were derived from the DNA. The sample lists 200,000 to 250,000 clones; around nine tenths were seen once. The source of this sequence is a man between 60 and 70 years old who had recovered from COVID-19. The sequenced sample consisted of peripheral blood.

In DNA, the CDR3 is TGTGCCAGCAGCTTAACACCCAGGGATACGCAGTATTTT. Translated, it gives CASSLTPRDTQYF. The rearrangement joins TRBV11-2 to TRBJ2-3; D is uncertain. Deletions cut 2 bases from V and 6 bases from J, with 9 bases between. Germline lookup yields CDR1 SGHAT and CDR2 FQNNGV. The CDR3 has 13 residues.